This entry concerns a single T cell receptor (beta chain). Antigen specificity is unknown. The data belong to a study of post-analysis software for immune sequencing data. Study at large: Relapsing-remitting, secondary progressive and progressive-relapsing multiple sclerosis were all included among the disease courses.

Study findings and constraints: The study found significantly lower normalized Chao1 diversity in multiple sclerosis patients than in controls. By F measure, strong co-clustering occurred among samples prepared in the same batch. Controls showed lower frequencies than patients for a few TRBV segments, and TRBV5-6, TRBV5-1 and TRBV20-1 were among these.

Unique molecular identifiers had been added to the TCR beta cDNA libraries. T cells, roughly 0.95 to 10 million of them, yielded approximately 530,000 cDNA molecules. A single record per CDR3 protein comes from TCRdb applying MiXCR to the PCR reads. The sample holds hundreds of thousands of distinct CDR3 sequences, around 64% seen once. This CDR3 has 13 residues. Germline CDR1 SQVTM, CDR2 ANQGSEA. The V end lost 4 bases, the J end lost 2 bases, and 8 bases lay between the germline ends. This chain joins TRBV29-1 and TRBJ2-2; D is undetermined. The sample was blood. The receptor's source is a girl aged 2 to 10 with multiple sclerosis. The CDR3 bases are TGCAGCGTTGTAACTCTCAACACCGGGGAGCTGTTTTTT. Amino acid sequence: CSVVTLNTGELFF.